This is a list of T cell receptor beta chains from one sample in a study of blood T cell repertoires in COVID-19. Clones were read by immunoSEQ multiplex PCR, and TCRdb kept only the in-frame ones, dropping some. The sample lists about 490,000 clones; 80% to 90% were seen once. Sequencing was done on a sample of peripheral blood. Every receptor here comes from a human donor in a cohort sampled during active COVID-19. Both conserved end residues are part of each CDR3. Each record gives: V gene, J gene, D gene, clone size, CDR3 protein, CDR3 DNA. A D gene is named only where the DNA matches it firmly. Clone size is given for some rows only: seen once, a few or many times, or a class if the clone is expanded.

V gene: TRBV28; J gene: TRBJ1-2; D gene: TRBD1; clone size: few; CDR3 protein: CASRSQGVPAYGYTF; CDR3 DNA: TGTGCCAGCAGGTCACAGGGGGTCCCCGCCTATGGCTACACCTTC
V gene: TRBV29-1; J gene: TRBJ2-1; D gene: NA; clone size: NA; CDR3 protein: CSVSGSNEQFF; CDR3 DNA: TGCAGCGTGAGTGGGAGCAATGAGCAGTTCTTC
V gene: TRBV4-3; J gene: TRBJ2-5; D gene: TRBD2; clone size: NA; CDR3 protein: CASSQERTSGYQETQYF; CDR3 DNA: TGCGCCAGCAGCCAAGAGCGCACTAGCGGTTACCAAGAGACCCAGTACTTC
V gene: TRBV5-5; J gene: TRBJ1-2; D gene: TRBD1; clone size: NA; CDR3 protein: CASSLAGGGYTF; CDR3 DNA: TGTGCCAGCAGCTTGGCAGGGGGCGGCTACACCTTC
V gene: TRBV5-1; J gene: TRBJ1-3; D gene: NA; clone size: NA; CDR3 protein: CASSLEEEGGNTIYF; CDR3 DNA: TGCGCCAGCAGCTTGGAAGAGGAAGGTGGAAACACCATATATTTT
V gene: TRBV6-5; J gene: TRBJ1-1; D gene: TRBD1; clone size: NA; CDR3 protein: CASSRTGGLATEAFF; CDR3 DNA: TGTGCCAGCAGTCGAACAGGGGGCTTGGCGACTGAAGCTTTCTTT
V gene: TRBV3-1/TRBV3-2; J gene: TRBJ2-1; D gene: NA; clone size: NA; CDR3 protein: CASSQWASDEQFF; CDR3 DNA: TGTGCCAGCAGCCAATGGGCTAGCGATGAGCAGTTCTTC
V gene: TRBV5-8; J gene: TRBJ1-6; D gene: NA; clone size: NA; CDR3 protein: CASSLGVRGNF; CDR3 DNA: TGTGCCAGCAGCTTGGGTGTCCGGGGAAACTTT
V gene: TRBV11-1; J gene: TRBJ1-1; D gene: NA; clone size: NA; CDR3 protein: CASSLQDTEAFF; CDR3 DNA: TGTGCCAGCAGCTTACAGGACACTGAAGCTTTCTTT
V gene: TRBV5-1; J gene: TRBJ2-2; D gene: TRBD1; clone size: NA; CDR3 protein: CASSPDLTGTNTGELFF; CDR3 DNA: TGCGCCAGCAGCCCTGATTTGACAGGGACGAACACCGGGGAGCTGTTTTTT
V gene: TRBV29-1; J gene: TRBJ2-5; D gene: NA; clone size: NA; CDR3 protein: CSVVEGGKTQYF; CDR3 DNA: TGCAGCGTTGTTGAGGGAGGAAAGACCCAGTACTTC
V gene: TRBV19; J gene: TRBJ2-6; D gene: TRBD1; clone size: NA; CDR3 protein: CASSRDRAGANVLTF; CDR3 DNA: TGTGCCAGTAGTCGCGACAGGGCTGGGGCCAACGTCCTGACTTTC
V gene: TRBV5-6; J gene: TRBJ1-6; D gene: NA; clone size: NA; CDR3 protein: CASSRRNSVLEALHF; CDR3 DNA: TGTGCCAGCAGCAGGCGGAATTCGGTCCTTGAGGCCCTCCACTTT
V gene: TRBV28; J gene: TRBJ2-5; D gene: TRBD1; clone size: NA; CDR3 protein: CASSSDRADQETQYF; CDR3 DNA: TGTGCCAGCAGTTCGGACAGGGCAGACCAAGAGACCCAGTACTTC
V gene: TRBV2; J gene: TRBJ1-1; D gene: NA; clone size: once; CDR3 protein: CASSEEGGDTEAFF; CDR3 DNA: TGTGCCAGCAGTGAGGAGGGGGGGGACACTGAAGCTTTCTTT
V gene: TRBV3-1/TRBV3-2; J gene: TRBJ2-3; D gene: TRBD2; clone size: NA; CDR3 protein: CASSQTGTSGRADTQYF; CDR3 DNA: TGTGCCAGCAGTCAGACCGGGACTAGCGGGAGGGCAGATACGCAGTATTTT
V gene: TRBV7-3; J gene: TRBJ1-1; D gene: TRBD1; clone size: NA; CDR3 protein: CASSIPRGLGTEAFF; CDR3 DNA: TGTGCCAGCAGCATTCCCAGGGGGCTTGGGACTGAAGCTTTCTTT
V gene: TRBV5-1; J gene: TRBJ2-2; D gene: TRBD1; clone size: NA; CDR3 protein: CASTWTGQTGELFF; CDR3 DNA: TGCGCCAGCACCTGGACAGGGCAGACCGGGGAGCTGTTTTTT
V gene: TRBV5-6; J gene: TRBJ1-2; D gene: NA; clone size: NA; CDR3 protein: CASSARQRTNYGYTF; CDR3 DNA: TGTGCCAGCAGCGCAAGACAGCGAACTAACTATGGCTACACCTTC
V gene: TRBV12-3/TRBV12-4; J gene: TRBJ2-7; D gene: TRBD2; clone size: NA; CDR3 protein: CASSFAGVYEQYF; CDR3 DNA: TGTGCCAGCAGTTTCGCGGGAGTGTACGAGCAGTACTTC
V gene: TRBV2; J gene: TRBJ1-1; D gene: NA; clone size: NA; CDR3 protein: CASSESTGNTEAFF; CDR3 DNA: TGTGCCAGCAGTGAATCAACAGGGAACACTGAAGCTTTCTTT
V gene: TRBV5-4; J gene: TRBJ1-1; D gene: NA; clone size: NA; CDR3 protein: CASSLGRVDAEAFF; CDR3 DNA: TGTGCCAGCAGCTTGGGCAGGGTGGACGCTGAAGCTTTCTTT
V gene: TRBV5-1; J gene: TRBJ2-3; D gene: TRBD1; clone size: NA; CDR3 protein: CASSLRQGITDTQYF; CDR3 DNA: TGCGCCAGCAGCTTAAGACAGGGAATTACAGATACGCAGTATTTT
V gene: TRBV4-1; J gene: TRBJ2-7; D gene: NA; clone size: NA; CDR3 protein: CASSQEDFTHEQYF; CDR3 DNA: TGCGCCAGCAGCCAAGAGGACTTTACCCACGAGCAGTACTTC
V gene: TRBV5-1; J gene: TRBJ2-3; D gene: NA; clone size: NA; CDR3 protein: CASSFGGSTDTQYF; CDR3 DNA: TGCGCCAGCAGCTTCGGCGGTAGCACAGATACGCAGTATTTT
V gene: TRBV6-5; J gene: TRBJ2-3; D gene: NA; clone size: once; CDR3 protein: CASSLGGRDTQYF; CDR3 DNA: TGTGCCAGCAGTTTGGGTGGGCGCGATACGCAGTATTTT
V gene: TRBV5-1; J gene: TRBJ2-7; D gene: TRBD2; clone size: NA; CDR3 protein: CASSAEPSGRDEQYF; CDR3 DNA: TGCGCCAGCAGCGCCGAACCTAGCGGGAGGGACGAGCAGTACTTC
V gene: TRBV19; J gene: TRBJ1-1; D gene: NA; clone size: NA; CDR3 protein: CASKQQSTEAFF; CDR3 DNA: TGTGCCAGTAAGCAACAGTCAACTGAAGCTTTCTTT
V gene: TRBV28; J gene: TRBJ2-1; D gene: TRBD2; clone size: NA; CDR3 protein: CASSLSKTSGSNEQFF; CDR3 DNA: TGTGCCAGCAGTTTATCCAAGACTAGCGGCTCCAATGAGCAGTTCTTC
V gene: TRBV19; J gene: TRBJ1-4; D gene: NA; clone size: NA; CDR3 protein: CASPDQAGRLFF; CDR3 DNA: TGTGCCAGTCCTGACCAAGCAGGGCGACTGTTTTTT
V gene: TRBV19; J gene: TRBJ1-1; D gene: TRBD1; clone size: once; CDR3 protein: CASNSIGDRGNTEAFF; CDR3 DNA: TGTGCCAGTAACTCGATCGGCGACAGGGGAAACACTGAAGCTTTCTTT
V gene: TRBV23-1; J gene: TRBJ1-3; D gene: NA; clone size: NA; CDR3 protein: CASRFHSLDKRSYTIYF; CDR3 DNA: TGCGCCAGCAGATTTCACTCACTCGATAAAAGAAGTTACACCATATATTTT
V gene: TRBV30; J gene: TRBJ2-3; D gene: TRBD2; clone size: NA; CDR3 protein: CAWSLAGGQDTQYF; CDR3 DNA: TGTGCCTGGAGTCTAGCGGGAGGGCAAGATACGCAGTATTTT
V gene: TRBV6-1; J gene: TRBJ1-2; D gene: NA; clone size: few; CDR3 protein: CASSENRNYGYTF; CDR3 DNA: TGTGCCAGCAGTGAAAACAGGAACTATGGCTACACCTTC
V gene: TRBV19; J gene: TRBJ1-5; D gene: TRBD1; clone size: few; CDR3 protein: CASTLRVGTGTRRDQPQHF; CDR3 DNA: TGTGCCAGTACCCTGCGGGTGGGGACAGGTACTAGACGGGATCAGCCCCAGCATTTT
V gene: TRBV7-9; J gene: TRBJ2-7; D gene: NA; clone size: once; CDR3 protein: CASSFDRSTGHEQYF; CDR3 DNA: TGTGCCAGCAGCTTCGACAGATCTACAGGTCACGAGCAGTACTTC
V gene: TRBV11-1; J gene: TRBJ2-2; D gene: TRBD1; clone size: few; CDR3 protein: CASSLGGTGDNGELFF; CDR3 DNA: TGTGCCAGCAGCTTAGGCGGGACAGGCGATAACGGGGAGCTGTTTTTT
V gene: TRBV27; J gene: TRBJ2-7; D gene: TRBD2; clone size: NA; CDR3 protein: CASSLSGGLREQYF; CDR3 DNA: TGTGCCAGCAGTCTCTCCGGGGGGTTACGAGAGCAGTACTTC
V gene: TRBV3-1/TRBV3-2; J gene: TRBJ2-4; D gene: NA; clone size: NA; CDR3 protein: CARGGEGKNIQYF; CDR3 DNA: TGTGCCAGGGGGGGTGAAGGCAAAAACATTCAGTACTTC
V gene: TRBV4-3; J gene: TRBJ2-5; D gene: TRBD2; clone size: NA; CDR3 protein: CASSPQPGLAGETQYF; CDR3 DNA: TGCGCCAGCAGCCCCCAGCCCGGGCTAGCGGGTGAGACCCAGTACTTC
V gene: TRBV14; J gene: TRBJ2-5; D gene: TRBD2; clone size: NA; CDR3 protein: CASSQLGLAEETQYF; CDR3 DNA: TGTGCCAGCAGCCAATTAGGACTAGCGGAAGAGACCCAGTACTTC
V gene: TRBV10-2; J gene: TRBJ2-2; D gene: NA; clone size: few; CDR3 protein: CASSESPQLGATGELFF; CDR3 DNA: TGCGCCAGCAGTGAGTCGCCTCAGTTGGGGGCCACCGGGGAGCTGTTTTTT
V gene: TRBV5-1; J gene: TRBJ1-2; D gene: NA; clone size: few; CDR3 protein: CASSLSGSGYTF; CDR3 DNA: TGCGCCAGCAGCTTGTCAGGGTCTGGCTACACCTTC
V gene: TRBV5-1; J gene: TRBJ2-2; D gene: TRBD2; clone size: NA; CDR3 protein: CASTAGGAYTGELFF; CDR3 DNA: TGCGCCAGCACTGCGGGAGGGGCTTACACCGGGGAGCTGTTTTTT
V gene: TRBV20-1; J gene: TRBJ1-1; D gene: NA; clone size: once; CDR3 protein: CSALSGAFF; CDR3 DNA: TGCAGTGCCCTTTCGGGAGCTTTCTTT
V gene: TRBV18; J gene: TRBJ2-1; D gene: NA; clone size: NA; CDR3 protein: CASSPGGNEQFF; CDR3 DNA: TGTGCCAGCTCACCCGGGGGAAATGAGCAGTTCTTC
V gene: TRBV5-6; J gene: TRBJ1-6; D gene: NA; clone size: NA; CDR3 protein: CASSLVARSSYNSPLHF; CDR3 DNA: TGTGCCAGCAGCTTGGTGGCACGCAGCTCCTATAATTCACCCCTCCACTTT
V gene: TRBV18; J gene: TRBJ2-1; D gene: NA; clone size: NA; CDR3 protein: CASSPSQQPYNEQFF; CDR3 DNA: TGTGCCAGCTCACCAAGTCAACAGCCCTACAATGAGCAGTTCTTC
V gene: TRBV4-3; J gene: TRBJ2-5; D gene: TRBD2; clone size: NA; CDR3 protein: CASSQAGGQTQYF; CDR3 DNA: TGCGCCAGCAGCCAAGCGGGAGGCCAGACCCAGTACTTC
V gene: TRBV5-1; J gene: TRBJ2-7; D gene: TRBD2; clone size: NA; CDR3 protein: CASSVLTSGPSYEQYF; CDR3 DNA: TGCGCCAGCAGCGTCCTTACTAGCGGGCCCTCCTACGAGCAGTACTTC
V gene: TRBV6-1; J gene: TRBJ2-1; D gene: TRBD2; clone size: once; CDR3 protein: CASSEVRASGANYNEQFF; CDR3 DNA: TGTGCCAGCAGTGAAGTAAGGGCTAGCGGGGCTAACTACAATGAGCAGTTCTTC